This T cell receptor (beta chain) was captured in a study of blood T cells in healthy people across ages. Germline CDR1 SQVTM, CDR2 ANQGSEA. V was clipped by 6 bases and J by 7 bases, with 13 bases between them. The length of the CDR3 is 11 residues. For the second PCR, which ran for about 7 to 12 cycles, a sample-barcoded 5' primer and a J-beta primer mix were used. TCRdb used MiXCR to reprocess the 5' RACE reads, holding one entry per CDR3 protein. Here the sample spans about a million distinct CDR3 sequences, 35% to 45% being singletons. The receptor was isolated from a man aged 18 to 30 in good health. The chain uses TRBV29-1 and TRBJ2-7; D remains ambiguous. The sample consisted of blood. As DNA, the CDR3 is TGCAGCGTCGTTATCCTTGAAGAGCAGTACTTC. Translated: CSVVILEEQYF.